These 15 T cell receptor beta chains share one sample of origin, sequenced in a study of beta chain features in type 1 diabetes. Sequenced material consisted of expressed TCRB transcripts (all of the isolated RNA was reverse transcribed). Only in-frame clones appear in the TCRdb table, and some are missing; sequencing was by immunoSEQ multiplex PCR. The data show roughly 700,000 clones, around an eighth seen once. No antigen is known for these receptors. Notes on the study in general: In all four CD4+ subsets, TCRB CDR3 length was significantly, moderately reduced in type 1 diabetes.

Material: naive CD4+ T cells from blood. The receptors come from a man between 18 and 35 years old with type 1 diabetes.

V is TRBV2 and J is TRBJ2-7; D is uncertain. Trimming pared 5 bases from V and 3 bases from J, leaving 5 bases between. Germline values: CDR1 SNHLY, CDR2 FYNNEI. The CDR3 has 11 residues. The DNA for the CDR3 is TGTGCCAGCAGTCCTCACTACGAGCAGTACTTC. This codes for CASSPHYEQYF.

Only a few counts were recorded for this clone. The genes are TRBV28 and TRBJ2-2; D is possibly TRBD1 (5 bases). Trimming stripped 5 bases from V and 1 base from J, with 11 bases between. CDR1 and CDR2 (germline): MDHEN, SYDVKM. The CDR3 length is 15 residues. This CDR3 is CASSQGARNTGELFF. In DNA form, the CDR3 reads TGTGCCAGCAGTCAAGGGGCGAGGAACACCGGGGAGCTGTTTTTT.

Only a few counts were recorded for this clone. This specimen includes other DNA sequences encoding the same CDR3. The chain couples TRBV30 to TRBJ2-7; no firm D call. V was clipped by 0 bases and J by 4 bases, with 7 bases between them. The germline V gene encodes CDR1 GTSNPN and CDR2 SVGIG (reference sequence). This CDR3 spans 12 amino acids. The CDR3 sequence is CAWSVGQYEQYF. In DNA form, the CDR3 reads TGTGCCTGGAGTGTAGGGCAGTACGAGCAGTACTTC.

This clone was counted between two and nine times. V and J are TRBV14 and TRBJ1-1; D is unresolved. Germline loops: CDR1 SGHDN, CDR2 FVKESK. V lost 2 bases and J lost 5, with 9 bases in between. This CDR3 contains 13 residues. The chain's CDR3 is CASSQHQATEAFF. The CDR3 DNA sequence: TGTGCCAGCAGCCAACACCAGGCAACTGAAGCTTTCTTT.

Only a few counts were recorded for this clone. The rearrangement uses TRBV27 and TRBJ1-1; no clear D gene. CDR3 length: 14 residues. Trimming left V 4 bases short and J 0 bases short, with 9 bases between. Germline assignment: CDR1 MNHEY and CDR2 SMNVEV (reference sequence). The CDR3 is CASSSGLMNTEAFF. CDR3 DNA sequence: TGTGCCAGCAGTTCCGGACTGATGAACACTGAAGCTTTCTTT.

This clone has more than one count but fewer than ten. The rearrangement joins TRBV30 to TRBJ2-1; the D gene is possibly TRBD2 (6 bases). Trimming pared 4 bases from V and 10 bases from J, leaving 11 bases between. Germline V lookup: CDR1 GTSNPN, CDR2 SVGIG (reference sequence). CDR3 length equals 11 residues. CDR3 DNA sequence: TGTGCCTGGACTAGGAGGGAAGAGCAGTTCTTC. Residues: CAWTRREEQFF.

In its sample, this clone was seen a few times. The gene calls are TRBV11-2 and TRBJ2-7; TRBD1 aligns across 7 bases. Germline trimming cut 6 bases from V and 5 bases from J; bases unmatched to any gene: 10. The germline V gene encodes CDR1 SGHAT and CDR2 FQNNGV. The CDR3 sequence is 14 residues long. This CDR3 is CASSFTGAGDEQYF. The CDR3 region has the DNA TGTGCCAGCAGTTTCACAGGGGCGGGCGACGAGCAGTACTTC. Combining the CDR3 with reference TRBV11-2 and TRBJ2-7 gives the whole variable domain EAGVAQSPRYKIIEKRQSVAFWCNPISGHATLYWYQQILGQGPKLLIQFQNNGVVDDSQLPKDRFSAERLKGVDSTLKIQPAKLEDSAVYLCASSFTGAGDEQYFGPGTRLTVT.

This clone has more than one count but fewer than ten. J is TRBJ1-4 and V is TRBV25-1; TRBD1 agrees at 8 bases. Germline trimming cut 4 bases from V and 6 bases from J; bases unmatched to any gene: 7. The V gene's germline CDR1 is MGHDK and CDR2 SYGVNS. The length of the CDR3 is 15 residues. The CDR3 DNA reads TGTGCCAGCAGTGCCCCACAGGGGGTCGATGAAAAACTGTTTTTT. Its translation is CASSAPQGVDEKLFF.

CDR3 residues: CASSLEKRGYEQYF. The CDR3 DNA follows: TGTGCCAGCAGCTTAGAAAAGCGGGGCTACGAGCAGTACTTC. The gene calls are TRBV7-2 and TRBJ2-7; 7 bases match TRBD2. The V segment lost 1 base and the J segment 3 bases; nucleotides outside the gene matches: 3. The CDR3 has 14 amino acids. The germline CDR1 and CDR2 sequences are SGHTA and FQGNSA.

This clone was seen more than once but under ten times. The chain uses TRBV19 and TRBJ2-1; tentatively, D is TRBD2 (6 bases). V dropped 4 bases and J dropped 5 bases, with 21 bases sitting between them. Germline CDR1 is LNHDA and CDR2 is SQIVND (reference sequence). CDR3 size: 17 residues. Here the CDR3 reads CASSRALGGRLNNEQFF. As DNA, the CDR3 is TGTGCCAGTAGTAGGGCCCTAGGAGGGCGGCTTAACAATGAGCAGTTCTTC.

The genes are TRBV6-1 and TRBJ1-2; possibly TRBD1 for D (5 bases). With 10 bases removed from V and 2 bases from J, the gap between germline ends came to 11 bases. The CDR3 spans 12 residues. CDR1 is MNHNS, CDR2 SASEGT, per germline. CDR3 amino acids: CATTGGNYGYTF. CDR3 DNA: TGTGCCACCACTGGGGGAAACTATGGCTACACCTTC.

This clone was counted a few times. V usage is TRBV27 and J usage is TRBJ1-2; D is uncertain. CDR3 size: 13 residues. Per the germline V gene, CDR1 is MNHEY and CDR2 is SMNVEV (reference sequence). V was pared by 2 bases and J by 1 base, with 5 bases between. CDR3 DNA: TGTGCCAGCAGTTTAGGATTTAACTATGGCTACACCTTC. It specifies CASSLGFNYGYTF.

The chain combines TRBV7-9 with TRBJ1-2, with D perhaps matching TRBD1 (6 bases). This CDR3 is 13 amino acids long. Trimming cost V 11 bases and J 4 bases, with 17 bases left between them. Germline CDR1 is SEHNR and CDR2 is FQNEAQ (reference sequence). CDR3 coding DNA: TGTGCCGGGGGGCCTCAGGGACCCTATGGCTACACCTTC. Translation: CAGGPQGPYGYTF.

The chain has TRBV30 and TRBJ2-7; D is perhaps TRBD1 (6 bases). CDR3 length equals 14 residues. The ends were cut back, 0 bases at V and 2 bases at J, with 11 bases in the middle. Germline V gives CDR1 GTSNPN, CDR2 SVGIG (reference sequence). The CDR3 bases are TGTGCCTGGAGTGTGGCAGGGGAACCCTACGAGCAGTACTTC. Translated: CAWSVAGEPYEQYF.

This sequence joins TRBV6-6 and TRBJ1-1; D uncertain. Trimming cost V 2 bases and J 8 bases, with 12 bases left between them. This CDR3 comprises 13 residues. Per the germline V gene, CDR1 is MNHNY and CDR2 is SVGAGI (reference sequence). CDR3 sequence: CASSYALVAEAFF. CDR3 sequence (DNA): TGTGCCAGCAGTTACGCACTGGTCGCAGAAGCTTTCTTT.